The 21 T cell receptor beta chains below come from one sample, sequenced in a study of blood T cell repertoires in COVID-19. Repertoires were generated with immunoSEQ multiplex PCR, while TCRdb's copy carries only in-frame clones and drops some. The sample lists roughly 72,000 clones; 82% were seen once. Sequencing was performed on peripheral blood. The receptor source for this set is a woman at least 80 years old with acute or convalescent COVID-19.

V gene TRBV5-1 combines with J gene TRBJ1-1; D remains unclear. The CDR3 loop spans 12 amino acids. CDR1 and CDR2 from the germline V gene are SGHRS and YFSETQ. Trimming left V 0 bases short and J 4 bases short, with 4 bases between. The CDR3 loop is CASSLGSTEAFF. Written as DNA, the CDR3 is TGCGCCAGCAGCTTGGGGAGCACTGAAGCTTTCTTT.

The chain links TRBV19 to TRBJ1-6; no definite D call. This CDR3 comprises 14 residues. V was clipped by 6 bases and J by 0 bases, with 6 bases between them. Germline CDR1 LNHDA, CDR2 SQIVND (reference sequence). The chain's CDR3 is CASRPSSYNSPLHF. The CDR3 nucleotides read TGTGCCAGTAGGCCGAGCTCCTATAATTCACCCCTCCACTTT.

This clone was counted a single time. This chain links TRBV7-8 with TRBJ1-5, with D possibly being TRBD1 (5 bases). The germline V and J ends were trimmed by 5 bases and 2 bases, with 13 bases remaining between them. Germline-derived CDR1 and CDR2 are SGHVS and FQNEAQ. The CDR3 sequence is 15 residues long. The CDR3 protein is CASSLVVGGNQPQHF. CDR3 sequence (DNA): TGTGCCAGCAGCCTAGTAGTAGGGGGCAATCAGCCCCAGCATTTT. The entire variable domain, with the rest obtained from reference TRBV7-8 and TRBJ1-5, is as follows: GAGVSQSPRYKVAKRGQDVALRCDPISGHVSLFWYQQALGQGPEFLTYFQNEAQLDKSGLPSDRFFAERPEGSVSTLKIQRTQQEDSAVYLCASSLVVGGNQPQHFGDGTRLSIL.

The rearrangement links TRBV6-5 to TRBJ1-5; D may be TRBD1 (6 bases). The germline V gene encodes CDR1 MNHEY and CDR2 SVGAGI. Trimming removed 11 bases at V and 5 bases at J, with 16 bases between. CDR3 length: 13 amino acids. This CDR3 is CACKGGVYQPQHF. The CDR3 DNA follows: TGTGCCTGCAAAGGGGGAGTCTATCAGCCCCAGCATTTT.

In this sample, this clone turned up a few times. CDR3 amino acids: CASSLRVPAGNQPQHF. DNA for the CDR3: TGTGCCAGCAGTTTGCGGGTCCCAGCTGGAAATCAGCCCCAGCATTTT. The chain carries TRBV28 and TRBJ1-5; D remains unclear. Looked up from germline, CDR1 is MDHEN and CDR2 is SYDVKM. This CDR3 is built from 16 residues. Trimming pared 3 bases from V and 4 bases from J, leaving 16 bases between.

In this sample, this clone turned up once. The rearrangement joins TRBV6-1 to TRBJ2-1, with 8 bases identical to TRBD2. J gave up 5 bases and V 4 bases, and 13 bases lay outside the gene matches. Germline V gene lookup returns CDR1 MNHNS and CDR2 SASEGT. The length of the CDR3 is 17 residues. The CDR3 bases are TGTGCCAGCAGTGGTTTTCCCGGGACTAGATTAGACAATGAGCAGTTCTTC. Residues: CASSGFPGTRLDNEQFF.

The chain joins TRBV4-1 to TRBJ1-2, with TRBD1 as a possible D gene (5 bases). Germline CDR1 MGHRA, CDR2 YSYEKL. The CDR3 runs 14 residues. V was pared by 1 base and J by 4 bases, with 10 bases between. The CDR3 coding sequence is TGCGCCAGCAGCCAAGGTGACAGATCCTATGGCTACACCTTC. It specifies CASSQGDRSYGYTF.

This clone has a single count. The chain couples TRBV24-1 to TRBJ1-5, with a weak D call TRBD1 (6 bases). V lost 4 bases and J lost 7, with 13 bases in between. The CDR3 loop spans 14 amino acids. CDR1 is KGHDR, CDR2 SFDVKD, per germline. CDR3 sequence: CATSETGVGQPQHF. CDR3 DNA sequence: TGTGCCACCAGTGAGACAGGAGTGGGGCAGCCCCAGCATTTT.

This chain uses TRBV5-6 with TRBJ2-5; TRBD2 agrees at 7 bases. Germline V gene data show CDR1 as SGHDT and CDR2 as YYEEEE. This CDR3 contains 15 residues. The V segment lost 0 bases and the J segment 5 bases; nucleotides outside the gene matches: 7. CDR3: CASSLAGREEETQYF. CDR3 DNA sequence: TGTGCCAGCAGCTTGGCGGGCCGGGAGGAGGAGACCCAGTACTTC.

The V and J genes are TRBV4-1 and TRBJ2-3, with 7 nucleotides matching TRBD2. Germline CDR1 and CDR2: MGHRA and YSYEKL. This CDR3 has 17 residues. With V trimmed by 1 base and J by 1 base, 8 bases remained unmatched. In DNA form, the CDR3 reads TGCGCCAGCAGCCAAGCTACAGGACTAGTCGGCACAGATACGCAGTATTTT. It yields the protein CASSQATGLVGTDTQYF.

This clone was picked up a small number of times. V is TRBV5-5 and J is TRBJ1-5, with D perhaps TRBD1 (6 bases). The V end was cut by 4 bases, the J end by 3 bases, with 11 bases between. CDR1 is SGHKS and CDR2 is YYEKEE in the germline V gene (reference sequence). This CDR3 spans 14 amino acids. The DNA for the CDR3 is TGTGCCAGCAGCCTACAGGGCCCCAATCAGCCCCAGCATTTT. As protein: CASSLQGPNQPQHF. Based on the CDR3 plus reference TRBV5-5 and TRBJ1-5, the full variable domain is DAGVTQSPTHLIKTRGQQVTLRCSPISGHKSVSWYQQVLGQGPQFIFQYYEKEERGRGNFPDRFSARQFPNYSSELNVNALLLGDSALYLCASSLQGPNQPQHFGDGTRLSIL.

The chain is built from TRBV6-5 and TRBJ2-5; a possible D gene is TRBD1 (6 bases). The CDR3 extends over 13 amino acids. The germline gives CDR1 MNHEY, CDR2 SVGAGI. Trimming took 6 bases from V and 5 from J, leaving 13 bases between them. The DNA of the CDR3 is TGTGCCAGCAGCACTGACAGGTGGGAGACCCAGTACTTC. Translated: CASSTDRWETQYF.

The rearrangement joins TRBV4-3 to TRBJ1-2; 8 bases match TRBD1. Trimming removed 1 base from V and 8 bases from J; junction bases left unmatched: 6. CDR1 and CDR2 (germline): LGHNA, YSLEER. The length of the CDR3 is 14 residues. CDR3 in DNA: TGCGCCAGCAGCCAAGTGGGGACAGGCAGGGGCTACACCTTC. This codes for CASSQVGTGRGYTF.

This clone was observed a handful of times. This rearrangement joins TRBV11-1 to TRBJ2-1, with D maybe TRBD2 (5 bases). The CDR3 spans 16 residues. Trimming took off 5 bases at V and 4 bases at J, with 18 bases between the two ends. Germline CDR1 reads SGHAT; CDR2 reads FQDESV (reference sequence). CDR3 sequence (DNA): TGTGCCAGCAGCCCCAGGACTGCCCATACATACAATGAGCAGTTCTTC. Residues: CASSPRTAHTYNEQFF.

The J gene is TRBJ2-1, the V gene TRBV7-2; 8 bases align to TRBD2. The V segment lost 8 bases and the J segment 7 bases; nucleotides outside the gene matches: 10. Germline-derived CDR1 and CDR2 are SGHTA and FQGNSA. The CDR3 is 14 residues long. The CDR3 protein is CASGYRAGANEQFF. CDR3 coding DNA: TGTGCCAGCGGGTATCGAGCGGGAGCGAATGAGCAGTTCTTC.

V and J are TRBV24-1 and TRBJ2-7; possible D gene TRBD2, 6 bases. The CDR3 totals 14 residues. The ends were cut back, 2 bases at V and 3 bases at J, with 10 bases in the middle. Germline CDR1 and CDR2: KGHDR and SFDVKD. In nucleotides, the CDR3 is TGTGCCACCAGTGATTCTAATAGCGGCTACGAGCAGTACTTC. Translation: CATSDSNSGYEQYF.

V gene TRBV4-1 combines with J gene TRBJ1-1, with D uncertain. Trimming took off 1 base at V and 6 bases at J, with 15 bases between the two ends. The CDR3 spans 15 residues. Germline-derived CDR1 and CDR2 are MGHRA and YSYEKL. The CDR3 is CASSQVGLVGAEAFF. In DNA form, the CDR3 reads TGCGCCAGCAGCCAAGTCGGCCTCGTCGGGGCTGAAGCTTTCTTT.

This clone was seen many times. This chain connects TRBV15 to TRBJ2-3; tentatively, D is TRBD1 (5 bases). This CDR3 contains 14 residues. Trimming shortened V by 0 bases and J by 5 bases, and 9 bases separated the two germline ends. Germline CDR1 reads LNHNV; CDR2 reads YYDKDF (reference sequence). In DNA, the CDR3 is TGTGCCACCAGCAGAGAAGGGGAAGAAGATACGCAGTATTTT. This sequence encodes CATSREGEEDTQYF.

The CDR3 bases are TGTGCCAGCAGCGTAGCGGGAACAGCCCAAGAGACCCAGTACTTC. Translating gives CASSVAGTAQETQYF. The rearrangement links TRBV9 to TRBJ2-5, with TRBD2 as a possible D gene (5 bases). CDR3 length equals 15 residues. Germline V CDR1 and CDR2: SGDLS, YYNGEE. V was clipped by 0 bases and J by 1 base, with 10 bases between them.

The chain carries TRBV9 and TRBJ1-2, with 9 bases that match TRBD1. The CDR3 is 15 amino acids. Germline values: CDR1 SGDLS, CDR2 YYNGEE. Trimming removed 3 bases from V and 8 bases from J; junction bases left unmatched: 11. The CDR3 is CASSAQPGQGVGYTF. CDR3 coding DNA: TGTGCCAGCAGCGCCCAACCGGGACAGGGAGTAGGCTACACCTTC.

CDR3 sequence (DNA): TGTGCCAGCAGCGTATCGGCAGGGAACAATCAGCCCCAGCATTTT. It translates to CASSVSAGNNQPQHF. V is TRBV9 and J is TRBJ1-5; weak D call: TRBD1 (5 bases). The CDR3 spans 15 residues. Trimming removed 1 base from V and 3 bases from J, with 11 bases in between. Germline V gives CDR1 SGDLS, CDR2 YYNGEE. Based on the CDR3 plus reference TRBV9 and TRBJ1-5, the full variable domain is DSGVTQTPKHLITATGQRVTLRCSPRSGDLSVYWYQQSLDQGLQFLIQYYNGEERAKGNILERFSAQQFPDLHSELNLSSLELGDSALYFCASSVSAGNNQPQHFGDGTRLSIL.